This entry features one T cell receptor beta chain sequence. The data stem from a study of OX40 agonist ivuxolimab in advanced cancers. Germline-derived CDR1 and CDR2 are SQVTM and ANQGSEA. The V gene lost 0 bases and the J gene lost 11 bases, with 14 bases spanning the gap. The CDR3 is made up of 13 amino acids. Only in-frame clones appear in the TCRdb table, and some are missing; sequencing was by immunoSEQ multiplex PCR. The sample lists around 80,000 clones, 86% occurring once. This TCR came from an adult with an advanced solid tumor such as melanoma, head and neck, liver or kidney cancer. This specimen consisted of CD4+ or CD8+ T cells sorted from blood, obtained in a trial of the OX40 agonist ivuxolimab. This chain uses TRBV29-1 with TRBJ2-1, with D tentatively TRBD2 (5 bases). The CDR3 nucleotides are TGCAGCGTTGAAGATTATAGCCTAGCCCAGCAGTTCTTC. Encoded protein: CSVEDYSLAQQFF.